Presented here are 26 T cell receptor beta chains from one specimen sequenced in a study of T-cell memory formation after mild COVID-19. TCRdb ran MiXCR on the 5' RACE reads and lists one entry per CDR3 protein. Found here are approximately 570,000 distinct CDR3 sequences, approximately 18% of them singletons; the top ten hold about 12%. The sequenced material came from PBMCs or a T cell subset sorted from them (not recorded which). These receptors were obtained from an adult woman who had mild COVID-19 (a few samples of this study predate the infection). Cell type and time point are not known.

On this clonotype itself: One junction end disagrees with the germline gene, perhaps due to a read error. This sequence joins TRBV6-2 or TRBV6-3 and TRBJ2-3; 10 nucleotides match TRBD2. The CDR3 spans 15 residues. The germline CDR1 and CDR2 sequences are MNHEY and SVGEGT. The CDR3 is CASGAQRGGPDPQYF. For the CDR3, the DNA is TGTGCCAGCGGGGCCCAGCGGGGGGGCCCAGATCCGCAGTATTTT.

This clonotype was seen just once. The chain joins TRBV5-1 to TRBJ2-2, with D hard to call. This CDR3 region has 13 residues. V gave up 3 bases and J gave up 6 bases, with 9 bases separating them. Germline V gene data show CDR1 as SGHRS and CDR2 as YFSETQ. CDR3 sequence reads: CASSSEVAGELFF. CDR3 in DNA: TGCGCCAGCAGCTCGGAAGTGGCCGGGGAGCTGTTTTTT.

In this sample, this clonotype turned up a few times. V gene TRBV24-1 combines with J gene TRBJ2-3, with D perhaps matching TRBD1 or TRBD2 (5 bases each). CDR3 length equals 15 residues. CDR1 KGHDR and CDR2 SFDVKD come from the germline V gene. The V gene lost 2 bases and the J gene lost 6 bases, with 14 bases spanning the gap. The CDR3 is CATSDSGTVSDTQYF. In DNA, the CDR3 is TGTGCCACCAGTGATTCAGGGACCGTATCGGATACGCAGTATTTT.

This clonotype was seen at least ten times. The V call is TRBV11-1, the J call TRBJ1-1, with D hard to call. The CDR3 covers 15 residues. Germline loops: CDR1 SGHAT, CDR2 FQDESV (reference sequence). V lost 1 base and J lost 0, with 9 bases in between. The CDR3 spells CASSLVGSMNTEAFF. DNA of the CDR3: TGTGCCAGCAGCTTAGTGGGGAGCATGAACACTGAAGCTTTCTTT.

The J gene is TRBJ2-7, the V gene TRBV18, with D hard to call. V was shortened by 8 bases and J by 0 bases, with 11 bases between the two germline ends. The CDR3 contains 13 residues. CDR1 and CDR2 (germline): KGHSH, LQKENI. The CDR3 loop reads CASRAEISYEQYF. The CDR3 DNA is TGTGCCAGCCGTGCAGAGATCTCCTACGAGCAGTACTTC.

In this sample, this clonotype turned up many times. The rearrangement uses TRBV5-1 and TRBJ2-7, with D possibly being TRBD1 or TRBD2 (5 bases each). The CDR3 runs 13 residues. Germline V gene data show CDR1 as SGHRS and CDR2 as YFSETQ. Trimming removed 4 bases from V and 5 bases from J, with 13 bases in between. CDR3 amino acids: CASSVGTLDEQYF. The DNA of the CDR3 is TGCGCCAGCAGCGTCGGGACGTTAGACGAGCAGTACTTC.

J is TRBJ2-3 and V is TRBV5-5; 8 bases match TRBD2. The germline V gene has CDR1 SGHKS and CDR2 YYEKEE (reference sequence). The CDR3 length is 17 residues. After removal of 4 bases from V and 5 bases from J, the junction contained 15 bases not matched to a gene. CDR3 in DNA: TGTGCCAGCAGCCGCGACTATTTGAGCGGGGGTGGAGATACGCAGTATTTT. It translates to CASSRDYLSGGGDTQYF.

The table lists this clonotype with a few counts. This chain joins TRBV20-1 and TRBJ2-5, with D possibly TRBD2 on 6 matching bases. The V and J ends lost 2 bases and 4 bases respectively, with 14 bases between them. The CDR3 contains 14 residues. CDR1 and CDR2 from the germline V gene are DFQATT and SNEGSKA (reference sequence). The chain's CDR3 is CSARSRAGGETQYF. The CDR3 nucleotides are TGCAGTGCTAGATCCAGGGCCGGGGGAGAGACCCAGTACTTC.

In its sample, this clonotype was seen many times. The chain has TRBV20-1 and TRBJ1-1; tentatively, D is TRBD1 (6 bases). The CDR3 has 13 amino acids. Trimming took off 2 bases at V and 5 bases at J, with 12 bases between the two ends. Germline loops: CDR1 DFQATT, CDR2 SNEGSKA (reference sequence). The chain's CDR3 is CSARNTRGTEAFF. CDR3 DNA sequence: TGCAGTGCTAGAAACACCAGGGGTACTGAAGCTTTCTTT.

CDR3 in amino acids: CASSAGTGARYVYF. CDR3 bases: TGTGCCAGCAGCGCCGGGACAGGGGCCCGTTACGTGTACTTC. The genes are TRBV11-1 and TRBJ2-7; 10 bases agree with TRBD1. Germline loops: CDR1 SGHAT, CDR2 FQDESV (reference sequence). The CDR3 has 14 residues. The V segment lost 5 bases and the J segment 12 bases; nucleotides outside the gene matches: 13.

V and J are TRBV12-3 or TRBV12-4 and TRBJ1-5; unclear D gene. Trimming pared 4 bases from V and 1 base from J, leaving 8 bases between. The CDR3 covers 14 residues. As DNA, the CDR3 is TGTGCCAGCAGTTACGGAGGGAGCAATCAGCCCCAGCATTTT. This encodes CASSYGGSNQPQHF.

J is TRBJ2-1 and V is TRBV27; D is unclear. This CDR3 contains 15 residues. Trimming pared 2 bases from V and 4 bases from J, leaving 12 bases between. Looked up from germline, CDR1 is MNHEY and CDR2 is SMNVEV (reference sequence). The CDR3 region is CASSLDTTGYNEQFF. The CDR3, as DNA: TGTGCCAGCAGTTTAGACACTACGGGTTACAATGAGCAGTTCTTC.

The V and J genes are TRBV19 and TRBJ1-2, with 7 bases aligning to TRBD1. This CDR3 spans 16 amino acids. CDR1 is LNHDA, CDR2 SQIVND, per germline (reference sequence). V shed 6 bases, J shed 0 bases, and the junction held 10 bases outside the gene matches. As DNA, the CDR3 is TGTGCCAGTAGAAGGACAGGCGGACTTGCTAACTATGGCTACACCTTC. The encoded protein is CASRRTGGLANYGYTF.

The chain carries TRBV28 and TRBJ1-1, with D possibly TRBD1 on 6 matching bases. Germline CDR1 reads MDHEN; CDR2 reads SYDVKM. The CDR3 extends over 12 amino acids. CDR3 in DNA: TGTGCGACCGGGGGGCTGGGGACTGAAGCTTTCTTT. Its protein is CATGGLGTEAFF. Together with reference TRBV28 and TRBJ1-1, the CDR3 gives the full variable domain: DVKVTQSSRYLVKRTGEKVFLECVQDMDHENMFWYRQDPGLGLRLIYFSYDVKMKEKGDIPEGYSVSREKKERFSLILESASTNQTSMYLCATGGLGTEAFFGQGTRLTVV.

Only a few counts were recorded for this clonotype. The chain employs TRBV7-9 and TRBJ2-2, with TRBD2 as a possible D gene (6 bases). Trimming took off 3 bases at V and 0 bases at J, with 20 bases between the two ends. CDR1 is SEHNR, CDR2 FQNEAQ, per germline (reference sequence). The CDR3 runs 19 residues. The CDR3: CASSFSAGQHTTNTGELFF. The CDR3 DNA reads TGTGCCAGCAGCTTTTCGGCGGGGCAACACACTACGAACACCGGGGAGCTGTTTTTT.

This clonotype was observed at least ten times. This sequence joins TRBV7-9 and TRBJ1-2, with 9 nucleotides matching TRBD1. V was clipped by 6 bases and J by 3 bases; unmatched bases: 2. This CDR3 region has 13 residues. Germline V gene lookup returns CDR1 SEHNR and CDR2 FQNEAQ (reference sequence). The CDR3 coding sequence is TGTGCCAGCAGTGGACAGGGGCACTATGGCTACACCTTC. Translating gives CASSGQGHYGYTF.

This clonotype was seen a handful of times. CDR3 nucleotides: TGCGCCAGCAGCCAAGTCGGCAGGATACATGAGCAGTTCTTC. Translating gives CASSQVGRIHEQFF. The chain recombines TRBV4-1 with TRBJ2-1; D gene uncertain. The CDR3 runs to 14 residues. V was trimmed by 1 base and J by 8 bases, leaving 12 bases between them. Germline loops: CDR1 MGHRA, CDR2 YSYEKL.

The rearrangement joins TRBV15 to TRBJ2-7, with D perhaps assigned TRBD1 or TRBD2 (5 bases each). V lost 1 base and J lost 0, with 10 bases in between. CDR1 is LNHNV, CDR2 YYDKDF, per germline (reference sequence). The CDR3 is 15 amino acids. This CDR3 is CATSRGGAPSYEQYF. The CDR3 DNA reads as TGTGCCACCAGCAGAGGAGGGGCCCCCTCCTACGAGCAGTACTTC. Using reference TRBV15 and TRBJ2-7 for the parts outside the CDR3, the full variable domain is DAMVIQNPRYQVTQFGKPVTLSCSQTLNHNVMYWYQQKSSQAPKLLFHYYDKDFNNEADTPDNFQSRRPNTSFCFLDIRSPGLGDTAMYLCATSRGGAPSYEQYFGPGTRLTVT.

The rearrangement links TRBV19 to TRBJ2-7; tentatively, D is TRBD1 (5 bases). V gave up 7 bases and J gave up 4 bases, with 14 bases separating them. The CDR3 length is 13 residues. CDR1 is LNHDA, CDR2 SQIVND, per germline (reference sequence). Here the CDR3 reads CASTPPDRYEQYF. For the CDR3, the DNA is TGTGCCAGTACCCCACCAGACAGATACGAGCAGTACTTC. Looking up the rest from reference TRBV19 and TRBJ2-7 gives the full variable domain: DGGITQSPKYLFRKEGQNVTLSCEQNLNHDAMYWYRQDPGQGLRLIYYSQIVNDFQKGDIAEGYSVSREKKESFPLTVTSAQKNPTAFYLCASTPPDRYEQYFGPGTRLTVT.

This rearrangement joins TRBV7-2 to TRBJ2-7, with D perhaps TRBD2 (5 bases). This CDR3 has 12 amino acids. The V end was cut by 11 bases, the J end by 1 base, with 12 bases between. Germline V gene sequence: CDR1 SGHTA, CDR2 FQGNSA. The CDR3 DNA follows: TGTGCCTCGCATGCGGGTTCCTACGAGCAGTACTTC. It translates to CASHAGSYEQYF.

This clonotype occurred a few times. This chain links TRBV20-1 with TRBJ1-1; D unclear. Trimming pared 5 bases from V and 1 base from J, leaving 2 bases between. The CDR3 is 10 residues long. Germline V CDR1 and CDR2: DFQATT, SNEGSKA (reference sequence). CDR3 sequence (DNA): TGCAGTGCTGGGAACACTGAAGCTTTCTTT. Translated: CSAGNTEAFF.

V and J are TRBV12-3 or TRBV12-4 and TRBJ2-3; D not certain. This CDR3 region has 15 residues. V lost 6 bases to trimming and J lost 2 bases, with 15 bases between them. DNA for the CDR3: TGTGCCAGCAGGGGCCATGGGCACCCCACAGATACGCAGTATTTT. It codes for CASRGHGHPTDTQYF.

The chain carries TRBV18 and TRBJ1-1; the match to TRBD1 covers 9 bases. From germline, CDR1 is KGHSH and CDR2 LQKENI. The V gene end was trimmed by 5 bases and the J gene end by 4 bases; junction bases not matched to a gene: 5. This CDR3 is built from 14 residues. The CDR3 spells CASSARDRATEAFF. CDR3 nucleotide sequence: TGTGCCAGCTCAGCTAGGGACAGGGCCACTGAAGCTTTCTTT.

This clonotype has only a few counts. V is TRBV18 and J is TRBJ2-2; D is ambiguous. V was cut by 2 bases and J by 0 bases, with 7 bases left in between. The CDR3 extends over 15 amino acids. Germline loops: CDR1 KGHSH, CDR2 LQKENI. The chain's CDR3 is CASSPRAANTGELFF. The DNA for the CDR3 is TGTGCCAGCTCACCAAGGGCGGCGAACACCGGGGAGCTGTTTTTT.

This clonotype was counted a few times. The genes are TRBV12-3 or TRBV12-4 and TRBJ1-5; 7 nucleotides line up with TRBD1. The trim removed 5 bases at V and 10 bases at J, leaving 8 bases unmatched. The CDR3 contains 13 residues. CDR3 loop: CASSHDRVGPQHF. The CDR3 DNA sequence: TGTGCCAGCAGTCACGACAGGGTCGGACCCCAGCATTTT.

This clonotype was counted between two and nine times. V usage is TRBV12-3 or TRBV12-4 and J usage is TRBJ1-1, with 7 bases lining up with TRBD1. The CDR3 has 15 amino acids. V gave up 3 bases and J gave up 1 base; unmatched junction bases: 5. The CDR3 coding sequence is TGTGCCAGCAGTTTGGGACAGTGGAAGAACACTGAAGCTTTCTTT. Amino acid sequence: CASSLGQWKNTEAFF.